The source of this T cell receptor (beta chain) is a study of cytomegalovirus exposure and HLA in healthy donors. CDR3 length: 16 residues. Germline values: CDR1 SGHDN, CDR2 FVKESK. V dropped 2 bases and J dropped 4; count of bases not matched to a gene: 5. Both 60 Vbeta primers and 13 Jbeta primers went into the PCR. The table came from immunoSEQ multiplex PCR; TCRdb's copy has only in-frame clones and leaves some out. The repertoire holds around 150,000 clones, with around 79% as singletons. Findings and caveats of the study: The authors later found TCR association rates varying by HLA locus, with DRB1 most and HLA-C fewest. Equally common other TCR beta chains were less clonally expanded than HLA-associated ones, a later analysis found.

This clone has a single count. Its antigen is not identified. This receptor was taken from a man between 45 and 60 years old in good health and CMV-seropositive. The chain uses TRBV14 and TRBJ1-2; 12 nucleotides agree with TRBD1. The sequencing sample was made of PBMCs. The CDR3 region is CASSQPGTGGGYGYTF. The CDR3 DNA follows: TGTGCCAGCAGCCAACCCGGGACAGGGGGCGGCTATGGCTACACCTTC.